Below, 26 T cell receptor beta chains from the same sample are listed, as sequenced in a study of blood T cells in healthy people across ages. A second about 7 to 12 cycle PCR used barcoded and J-beta primers. TCRdb itself ran the 5' RACE reads through MiXCR, one entry per CDR3 protein. Seen here are approximately 820,000 distinct CDR3 sequences, under 45% observed once, and the top ten hold approximately 19%. Sequencing was done on a sample of blood. These TCRs come from a man in his sixties in good health.

This clonotype was recorded a few times. The rearrangement uses TRBV12-3 or TRBV12-4 and TRBJ2-3; D may be TRBD1 or TRBD2 (6 bases each). Between the trimmed V and J ends, which lost 8 bases and 2 bases, there was a span of 14 bases. CDR3 size: 14 residues. CDR3 sequence reads: CASSPGGHTDTQYF. In nucleotides, the CDR3 is TGTGCCAGCTCCCCCGGGGGCCACACAGATACGCAGTATTTT.

This clonotype was seen a few times. The chain uses TRBV7-9 and TRBJ2-5, with D possibly TRBD2 on 6 matching bases. V shed 5 bases and J shed 4 bases, with 23 bases lying between them. Germline V CDR1 and CDR2: SEHNR, FQNEAQ (reference sequence). The CDR3 length is 17 residues. The CDR3 DNA sequence: TGTGCCAGCAGCCCTATCGGAGGGCAGGGTTGGGGAGAGACCCAGTACTTC. It is translated as CASSPIGGQGWGETQYF.

This chain uses TRBV20-1 with TRBJ2-7; D gene ambiguous. The germline V gene encodes CDR1 DFQATT and CDR2 SNEGSKA (reference sequence). Trimming removed 6 bases from V and 4 bases from J, with 16 bases in between. The CDR3 spans 13 residues. The CDR3 DNA reads TGCAGTGCCATCCCCCGGAACTCATACGAGCAGTACTTC. It is translated as CSAIPRNSYEQYF.

The rearrangement uses TRBV3-1 and TRBJ1-2; TRBD1 might be the D (5 bases). Germline V gene data show CDR1 as LGHDT and CDR2 as YNNKEL (reference sequence). The CDR3 length is 15 residues. V gave up 0 bases and J gave up 8 bases, with 16 bases separating them. The CDR3 is CASSQDLDNPPGYTF. The CDR3 DNA reads TGTGCCAGCAGCCAAGATTTGGACAACCCTCCGGGCTACACCTTC.

The chain uses TRBV7-2 and TRBJ1-1; D not certain. CDR1 is SGHTA, CDR2 FQGNSA, per germline. Trimming left V 4 bases short and J 1 base short, with 19 bases between. This CDR3 region has 17 residues. CDR3 sequence reads: CASSSKDGRVKNTEAFF. CDR3 bases: TGTGCCAGCAGCTCCAAGGACGGTCGCGTGAAGAACACTGAAGCTTTCTTT.

This clonotype was recorded a few times. The chain recombines TRBV9 with TRBJ1-1; unclear D gene. The germline CDR1 and CDR2 sequences are SGDLS and YYNGEE. Trimming took 0 bases from V and 1 from J, leaving 13 bases between them. There are 16 residues in the CDR3. The CDR3 here is CASSVEGTPTNTEAFF. The CDR3 nucleotides are TGTGCCAGCAGCGTAGAGGGTACTCCCACGAACACTGAAGCTTTCTTT.

In its sample, this clonotype was seen a few times. The gene calls are TRBV12-3 or TRBV12-4 and TRBJ1-1, with TRBD1 identical over 8 bases. This CDR3 contains 16 residues. V shed 7 bases and J 1 base; nucleotides not matched to a gene: 11. Written as DNA, the CDR3 is TGTGCCAGCACCCAAAACGCTGGGACAGGGAACACTGAAGCTTTCTTT. Translating it yields CASTQNAGTGNTEAFF.

This clonotype was detected a few times. The chain combines TRBV12-3 or TRBV12-4 with TRBJ1-1; the match to TRBD1 covers 8 bases. The V gene end was trimmed by 1 base and the J gene end by 5 bases; junction bases not matched to a gene: 6. The CDR3 is made up of 15 amino acids. The DNA of the CDR3 is TGTGCCAGCAGTTTAGGGTCAACAGGGGGTACTGAAGCTTTCTTT. Protein sequence: CASSLGSTGGTEAFF.

The chain combines TRBV20-1 with TRBJ1-5; D perhaps matches TRBD1 (6 bases). Per germline, CDR1 DFQATT and CDR2 SNEGSKA (reference sequence). V lost 6 bases to trimming and J lost 0 bases, with 24 bases between them. This CDR3 has 18 amino acids. CDR3 in DNA: TGCAGTGCAACCCCGACAGGACGAACAAGTTATAGCAATCAGCCCCAGCATTTT. Translation: CSATPTGRTSYSNQPQHF.

As regards this clonotype: This may be a read error, as it is one base from a much larger clone. Written as DNA, the CDR3 is TGCGCCAGCAGCCAAGGCGGGACAGGGTTCGGGGATACGCAGTATTTT. Amino acids: CASSQGGTGFGDTQYF. The genes are TRBV4-1 and TRBJ2-3, with 9 bases that match TRBD1. J was trimmed by 6 bases and V by 1 base; bases with no gene match: 8. Germline CDR1 is MGHRA and CDR2 is YSYEKL. This CDR3 comprises 16 residues.

About this clonotype: Mismatch with germline at one junction end may stem from a read error. The chain recombines TRBV12-3 or TRBV12-4 with TRBJ2-3, with 7 bases lining up with TRBD2. The CDR3 contains 14 residues. The CDR3 reads CASSFGGTGDMQYF. The CDR3 DNA follows: TGTGCCAGCAGTTTCGGGGGGACCGGAGATATGCAGTATTTT.

This rearrangement joins TRBV27 to TRBJ1-4, with unresolved D. The CDR3 totals 15 residues. Germline V gene data show CDR1 as MNHEY and CDR2 as SMNVEV (reference sequence). The V and J ends lost 6 bases and 7 bases respectively, with 18 bases between them. This CDR3 reads CASRQRSGIGEKLFF. The CDR3 DNA reads as TGTGCCAGCAGGCAAAGGTCTGGGATCGGTGAAAAACTGTTTTTT.

A single count supports this clonotype. This chain connects TRBV5-5 to TRBJ2-5, with TRBD1 identical over 8 bases. With V trimmed by 6 bases and J by 5 bases, 12 bases remained unmatched. The CDR3 runs to 15 residues. The germline CDR1 and CDR2 sequences are SGHKS and YYEKEE (reference sequence). The CDR3 here is CASNSGSGGWETQYF. The DNA for the CDR3 is TGTGCCAGCAACTCGGGATCAGGGGGCTGGGAGACCCAGTACTTC.

The sample holds a few counts of this clonotype. The CDR3 coding sequence is TGTGCCAGCAGTGGGACTAGCGGGGGAGGCCAAGAGACCCAGTACTTC. Its protein is CASSGTSGGGQETQYF. The J gene is TRBJ2-5, the V gene TRBV6-1; 13 bases are a match to TRBD2. Germline assignment: CDR1 MNHNS and CDR2 SASEGT. CDR3 size: 16 residues. With V trimmed by 4 bases and J by 1 base, 3 bases remained unmatched.

J is TRBJ2-1 and V is TRBV21-1. TRBV21-1 is a known pseudogene. The CDR3 is 15 residues long. As DNA, the CDR3 is TGTGCCAGCAGCAACGTGCAGACCCCCTACAATGAGCAGTTCTTC. Encoded protein: CASSNVQTPYNEQFF.

This chain uses TRBV12-3 or TRBV12-4 with TRBJ2-6; unclear D gene. CDR3 length equals 13 residues. V was trimmed by 5 bases and J by 8 bases, leaving 10 bases between them. CDR3 bases: TGTGCCAGCAGTCCCCATTCGTCCAACGTCCTGACTTTC. This codes for CASSPHSSNVLTF.

The V gene is TRBV2, the J gene TRBJ1-2, with TRBD1 as a possible D gene (5 bases). The germline V gene has CDR1 SNHLY and CDR2 FYNNEI. The CDR3 consists of 14 residues. Trimming removed 0 bases from V and 2 bases from J, with 7 bases in between. The CDR3 DNA is TGTGCCAGCAGTGAAGCAGGGGACAACTATGGCTACACCTTC. Translated: CASSEAGDNYGYTF.

This clonotype came up a few times. The chain links TRBV29-1 to TRBJ1-6; D may be TRBD1 (6 bases). The germline CDR1 and CDR2 sequences are SQVTM and ANQGSEA. The CDR3 is 14 residues long. V was shortened by 7 bases and J by 6 bases, with 16 bases between the two germline ends. This CDR3 reads CSARVGGPNSPLHF. CDR3 nucleotide sequence: TGCAGCGCCAGGGTGGGGGGGCCTAATTCACCCCTCCACTTT. The variable domain in full, completed from reference TRBV29-1 and TRBJ1-6, reads SAVISQKPSRDICQRGTSLTIQCQVDSQVTMMFWYRQQPGQSLTLIATANQGSEATYESGFVIDKFPISRPNLTFSTLTVSNMSPEDSSIYLCSARVGGPNSPLHFGNGTRLTVT.

The chain is built from TRBV7-9 and TRBJ2-1, with D hard to call. CDR1 and CDR2 (germline): SEHNR, FQNEAQ (reference sequence). The V end was cut by 5 bases, the J end by 9 bases, with 14 bases between. This CDR3 has 13 residues. This chain's CDR3 is CASSLSIGTEQFF. The CDR3 nucleotides are TGTGCCAGCAGCCTTTCAATAGGCACTGAGCAGTTCTTC.

A single count supports this clonotype. This chain joins TRBV20-1 and TRBJ2-2; no clear D gene. CDR3 length: 12 amino acids. Trimming left V 1 base short and J 7 bases short, with 7 bases between. CDR1 DFQATT and CDR2 SNEGSKA come from the germline V gene (reference sequence). The CDR3 DNA follows: TGCAGTGCTAGAGCGCAGCTCGGGGAGCTGTTTTTT. Its translation: CSARAQLGELFF.

About this clonotype: A much larger clone differs by one base, so this may be a read error. This chain uses TRBV7-2 with TRBJ2-1; D may correspond to TRBD1 or TRBD2 (5 bases each). CDR1 is SGHTA and CDR2 is FQGNSA in the germline V gene. This CDR3 is 15 amino acids long. Trimming removed 0 bases from V and 13 bases from J, with 19 bases in between. This CDR3 is CASSLAPRIGETQFF. As DNA, the CDR3 is TGTGCCAGCAGCTTAGCGCCCAGGATAGGGGAGACCCAGTTCTTC.

This sequence joins TRBV6-2 or TRBV6-3 and TRBJ1-2, with D unclear. Germline V gene data show CDR1 as MNHEY and CDR2 as SVGEGT. The CDR3 length is 15 residues. V was clipped by 2 bases and J by 3 bases, with 13 bases between them. The CDR3 region has the DNA TGTGCCAGCAGTTACGTCGTAACCGGGGACTATGGCTACACCTTC. Amino acid sequence: CASSYVVTGDYGYTF.

V is TRBV15 and J is TRBJ2-3, with D tentatively TRBD1 (5 bases). The V gene lost 0 bases and the J gene lost 8 bases, with 12 bases spanning the gap. This CDR3 spans 14 amino acids. Germline CDR1 reads LNHNV; CDR2 reads YYDKDF (reference sequence). CDR3 in DNA: TGTGCCACCAGCAGAGATAGGACATTCCCTACGCAGTATTTT. Its protein product is CATSRDRTFPTQYF. Looking up the rest from reference TRBV15 and TRBJ2-3 gives the full variable domain: DAMVIQNPRYQVTQFGKPVTLSCSQTLNHNVMYWYQQKSSQAPKLLFHYYDKDFNNEADTPDNFQSRRPNTSFCFLDIRSPGLGDTAMYLCATSRDRTFPTQYFGPGTRLTVL.

The chain carries TRBV7-8 and TRBJ2-1, with 8 nucleotides matching TRBD1. CDR1 SGHVS and CDR2 FQNEAQ come from the germline V gene. The V and J ends lost 5 bases and 0 bases, in that order; junction bases with no gene match: 6. This CDR3 is built from 16 residues. The CDR3 loop reads CASSPRGRGSYNEQFF. For the CDR3, the DNA is TGTGCCAGCAGCCCCAGGGGGCGAGGCTCCTACAATGAGCAGTTCTTC.

The V and J genes are TRBV10-2 and TRBJ2-7, with TRBD1 identical over 10 bases. This CDR3 has 14 residues. V gave up 0 bases and J gave up 4 bases; unmatched junction bases: 0. Germline V gives CDR1 WSHSY, CDR2 SAAADI. Written as DNA, the CDR3 is TGCGCCAGCAGTGAGTCGGGACAGGGGTACGAGCAGTACTTC. Protein sequence: CASSESGQGYEQYF.

V and J are TRBV7-2 and TRBJ2-1; 9 bases are shared with TRBD2. In germline, CDR1 is SGHTA, CDR2 FQGNSA. With 3 bases clipped from V and 8 bases from J, the junction kept 5 bases outside the gene matches. The CDR3 spans 14 residues. CDR3 DNA: TGTGCCAGCAGCTTGGCGGGGGGGCCGGATGAGCAGTTCTTC. Translation: CASSLAGGPDEQFF.